This T cell receptor (beta chain) appears in the sequencing data of a study of T cell repertoires in aging, cancer and after chemotherapy. Study-wide background: Six age groups, ranging from 30 or younger to 70 or older, included the donors. The whole study produced a dataset of several million TCR reads.

A mixed TRB-A/B primer pool amplified rearranged TRB by multiplex touch-down PCR. TCRdb reanalysed the multiplex PCR reads using MiXCR and keeps one entry per CDR3 protein. The table lists over 600 distinct CDR3 sequences, under 30% of them singletons. By share, this clonotype counts as medium-sized. Its antigen is still unknown. Overall study results and limits: Untreated cancer patients had significantly lower blood TCR diversity than age-matched healthy donors. The repertoire data cannot show anything about immunological memory following chemotherapy.

Amplification of TCR beta used genomic DNA extracted from peripheral blood. This CDR3 contains 15 residues. The trim removed 0 bases at V and 3 bases at J, leaving 5 bases unmatched. Germline V gene sequence: CDR1 MNHNS, CDR2 SASEGT. The sample comprised blood. The chain is built from TRBV6-1 and TRBJ2-7; 7 bases map to TRBD1. The sequence was obtained from a human donor with a solid tumor. In DNA form, the CDR3 reads TGTGCCAGCAGTGAAGCCGGGACAGAAAACTACGAGCAGTACTTC. Protein: CASSEAGTENYEQYF.